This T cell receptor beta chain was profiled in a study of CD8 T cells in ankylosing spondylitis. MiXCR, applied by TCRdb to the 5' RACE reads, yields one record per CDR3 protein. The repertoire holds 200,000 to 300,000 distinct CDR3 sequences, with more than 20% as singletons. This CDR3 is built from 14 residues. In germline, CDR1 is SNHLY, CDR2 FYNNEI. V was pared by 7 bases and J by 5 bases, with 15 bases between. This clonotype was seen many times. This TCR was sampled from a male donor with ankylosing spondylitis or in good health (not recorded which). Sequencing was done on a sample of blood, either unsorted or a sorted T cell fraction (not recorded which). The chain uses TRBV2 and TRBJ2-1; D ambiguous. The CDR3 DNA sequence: TGTGCCAGCACCTCCGGACCCGTAAACAATGAGCAGTTCTTC. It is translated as CASTSGPVNNEQFF.